This TCR beta chain was observed in a study of blood T cell repertoires in COVID-19. Study overall: Sites across the United States, Italy and Spain contributed samples from acute and convalescent COVID-19.

Trimming left V 4 bases short and J 4 bases short, with 14 bases between. Germline CDR1 reads KGHSH; CDR2 reads LQKENI. CDR3 length: 15 amino acids. In the authors' workflow: Estimation of nucleated cell counts relied on the amplification of reference gene primers. Sequencing was performed with immunoSEQ multiplex PCR; in TCRdb, only in-frame clones are kept and a portion is missing. V, J and clone size reflect that table, while D and trimming were determined from the DNA. The sample carries around 130,000 clones, roughly 80% recorded once. The sequencing input was peripheral blood. The clonotype originates from a man between 50 and 59 years old with acute or convalescent COVID-19. The chain combines TRBV18 with TRBJ1-3; D not certain. The chain's CDR3 is CASSRDLAGGNTIYF. CDR3 in DNA: TGTGCCAGCTCACGAGACCTCGCGGGAGGAAACACCATATATTTT.